The 3 T cell receptor beta chains below come from one sample, sequenced in a study of CD8+ T cells in alopecia areata. Treatment reported: oral pan-JAK inhibitor, 5-10 mg twice daily. Sequencing used cDNA as its template, made by extracting RNA and reverse transcribing it. Libraries were prepared by immunoSEQ multiplex PCR; TCRdb keeps only in-frame clonotypes and omits some of them. This table has 95,000 to 110,000 clones, about nine tenths appearing once. Source: CD8+ T cells sorted from blood, taken at approximately week 30, from a patient treated with tofacitinib. These receptor sequences come from a human donor with alopecia areata.

V gene TRBV7-6 combines with J gene TRBJ2-7; TRBD1 aligns across 12 bases. V lost 8 bases to trimming and J lost 3 bases; unmatched junction nucleotides: 5. The CDR3 has 14 amino acids. CDR1 is SGHVS and CDR2 is FNYEAQ in the germline V gene. The CDR3 bases are TGTGCCAGCGGGGGGACAGGGGGCGTCTACGAGCAGTACTTC. This gives the protein CASGGTGGVYEQYF.

Relative to its sample, this clone is medium-sized. This chain links TRBV5-6 with TRBJ2-1; D may be TRBD2 (6 bases). The CDR3 totals 15 residues. V lost 0 bases, J lost 6 bases, and 13 bases lay in between. CDR1 is SGHDT, CDR2 YYEEEE, per germline. This CDR3 reads CASSLEEGSGNEQFF. The CDR3 DNA sequence: TGTGCCAGCAGCTTGGAGGAGGGTTCGGGCAATGAGCAGTTCTTC. The whole variable domain, remainder taken from reference TRBV5-6 and TRBJ2-1, is DAGVTQSPTHLIKTRGQQVTLRCSPKSGHDTVSWYQQALGQGPQFIFQYYEEEERQRGNFPDRFSGHQFPNYSSELNVNALLLGDSALYLCASSLEEGSGNEQFFGPGTRLTVL.

This chain links TRBV6-5 with TRBJ2-7; no reliable D call. The CDR3 spans 10 residues. Germline CDR1 reads MNHEY; CDR2 reads SVGAGI. Trimming took off 2 bases at V and 6 bases at J, with 2 bases between the two ends. The CDR3 DNA sequence: TGTGCCAGCAGTTACCCCGAGCAGTACTTC. It encodes CASSYPEQYF.